Listed here is a single TCR beta chain. This sample was taken from a study of T-cell reconstitution after alpha-beta-depleted transplantation in children. The V and J ends lost 1 base and 2 bases respectively, with 14 bases between them. The length of the CDR3 is 16 residues. Germline V gene sequence: CDR1 LGHNA, CDR2 YNFKEQ. Using unique molecular identifiers, the investigators prepared the TCRbeta library. TCRdb recomputed calls from the PCR reads with MiXCR, one row per CDR3 protein. The sample has hundreds of thousands of distinct CDR3 sequences; 16% are singletons. The specimen comprised PBMCs, mostly from graft donor cells, sampled 360 days after TCRalphabeta/CD19-depleted stem cell transplant. The clonotype originates from a male patient aged 10-17 years who had a stem cell transplant for acute lymphoblastic leukemia, so the T cells may come from the graft donor. The genes are TRBV4-2 and TRBJ2-5; D is perhaps TRBD2 (6 bases). The CDR3, as DNA: TGTGCCAGCAGCCAAGGCCAGCGGGCGAGACAAGAGACCCAGTACTTC. Protein product: CASSQGQRARQETQYF.